This T cell receptor beta chain appears in the sequencing data of a study of shared clonotypes between healthy human individuals. In the study overall: The composition of the donors was two women and a few men aged 18 to 49. The study's findings and limits: Naive CD4 clonotypes were shared across a handful of donors at 5% to 6%.

On this clone: The target antigen is unknown.

The V end lost 7 bases, the J end lost 9 bases, and 13 bases lay between the germline ends. CDR3 size: 12 residues. Germline CDR1 is SEHNR and CDR2 is FQNEAQ (reference sequence). This table comes from immunoSEQ multiplex PCR, and its TCRdb copy is limited to in-frame clones, with some not included. The sample has a few million clones, roughly 93% seen once. Naive CD8 cells, CD45RO-negative and positively selected for CCR7, excluded terminally differentiated effector memory CD45RA+ cells. Donors were healthy HIV-negative adults without recent acute infections or vaccinations. The sequenced material came from naive CD8+ T cells from PBMCs. This chain connects TRBV7-9 to TRBJ2-1; no reliable D call. The sequence derives from a man aged 18 to 30 in good health. Some clones in this sample may be carry-over from other donors' samples. The CDR3 protein is CASTPVVPEQFF. The CDR3 coding sequence is TGTGCCAGCACCCCAGTTGTTCCTGAGCAGTTCTTC.